This T cell receptor beta chain was sequenced during a study of T cell repertoires in cytomegalovirus infection. Concerning this clonotype itself: The target antigen is unknown.

TCRdb fed the reads into MiXCR, producing one record per CDR3 protein. Of just under 550,000 distinct CDR3 sequences in the sample, around a quarter were seen once. CDR3 length equals 18 residues. The V gene's germline CDR1 is MGHRA and CDR2 YSYEKL. Losses at the gene ends were 1 base for V and 1 base for J; bases not matched to a gene: 11. Study-wide results and limits: Summed frequency of shared TCR beta families picked out CMV carriers who also had the relevant HLA. The ex vivo response showed dominance by HLA-C-restricted CMV-specific TCR beta clonotypes.

Sequenced sample: PBMCs. This TCR was recovered from a human donor in good health (CMV status not recorded). Some clones in this sample may be carry-over from other donors' samples. The V call is TRBV4-1, the J call TRBJ1-2, with 8 positions matching TRBD1. The CDR3 protein is CASSQGTGSLQLNYGYTF. Written as DNA, the CDR3 is TGCGCCAGCAGCCAAGGGACAGGGTCCCTCCAGCTTAACTATGGCTACACCTTC.